This T cell receptor (beta chain) appears in the sequencing data of a study of blood T cell repertoires in COVID-19. Study-wide context: COVID-19 samples, acute and convalescent, were from the United States, Italy and Spain. PBMCs, B-cell-depleted T cells, or T cells were the source of the cDNA or gDNA that made up the material.

The sample holds one count of this clone. V dropped 4 bases and J dropped 2; count of bases not matched to a gene: 11. The CDR3 is 16 residues long. Germline CDR1 MNHEY, CDR2 SVGEGT. Methods used by the authors: By means of reference gene primer amplification, nucleated cell counts were estimated. Measured with immunoSEQ multiplex PCR; TCRdb has only the in-frame clones, and not every one. From that table come the V and J calls and clone size; the DNA was used to work out D and trimming. The repertoire consists of about 140,000 clones, with over 75% occurring once and the leading ten covering 1.5% to 2%.

The specimen was peripheral blood. The V call is TRBV6-2 or TRBV6-3, the J call TRBJ2-7; 7 bases match TRBD1. The receptor was isolated from a human donor in a cohort sampled during active COVID-19. The CDR3 loop is CASSLFLGQSPYEQYF. The CDR3 DNA sequence: TGTGCCAGCAGTTTATTCCTGGGACAGTCTCCCTACGAGCAGTACTTC.